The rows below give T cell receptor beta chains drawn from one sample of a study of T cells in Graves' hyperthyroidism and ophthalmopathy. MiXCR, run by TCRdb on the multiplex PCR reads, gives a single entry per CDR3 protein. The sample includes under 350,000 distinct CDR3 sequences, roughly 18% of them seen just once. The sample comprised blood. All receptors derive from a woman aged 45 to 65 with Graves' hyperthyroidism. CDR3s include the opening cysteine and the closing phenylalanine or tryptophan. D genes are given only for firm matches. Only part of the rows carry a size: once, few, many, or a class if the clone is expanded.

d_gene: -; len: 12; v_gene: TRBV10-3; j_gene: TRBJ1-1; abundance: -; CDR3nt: TGTGCCATCAGTGAGAGTGAATTTGAAGCTTTCTTT; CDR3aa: CAISESEFEAFF
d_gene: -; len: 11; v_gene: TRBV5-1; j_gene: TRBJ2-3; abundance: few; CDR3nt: TGCGCCAGCCCAGGCACAGATACGCAGTATTTT; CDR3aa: CASPGTDTQYF
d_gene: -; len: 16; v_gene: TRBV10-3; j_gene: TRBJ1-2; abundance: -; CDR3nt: TGTGCCATCAGTGAGCAGGTGGGGGAGGGCCCAGGGGGCTACACCTTC; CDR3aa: CAISEQVGEGPGGYTF
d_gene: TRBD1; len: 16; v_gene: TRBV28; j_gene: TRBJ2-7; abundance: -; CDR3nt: TGTGCCAGCAGTTTTGGTCGCGGGACAGGGGCCTACGAGCAGTACTTC; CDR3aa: CASSFGRGTGAYEQYF
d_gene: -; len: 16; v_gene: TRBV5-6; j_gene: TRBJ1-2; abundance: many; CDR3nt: TGTGCCAGCAGCTTGGGACGGATCTATGTTAACTATGGCTACACCTTC; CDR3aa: CASSLGRIYVNYGYTF
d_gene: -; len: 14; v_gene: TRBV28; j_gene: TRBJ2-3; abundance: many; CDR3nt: TGTGCCAGCAACCTTGCAGCCCACACAGATACGCAGTATTTT; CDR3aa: CASNLAAHTDTQYF
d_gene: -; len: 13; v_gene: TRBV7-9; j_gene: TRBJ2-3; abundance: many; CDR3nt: TGTGCCAGCAGCTTTGGTAGTGGAGATACGCAGTATTTT; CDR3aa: CASSFGSGDTQYF
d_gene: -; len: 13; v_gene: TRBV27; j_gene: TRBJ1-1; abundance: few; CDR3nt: TGTGCCAGCAAATTAGGGATGGCTGTTGAAGCTTTCTTT; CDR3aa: CASKLGMAVEAFF
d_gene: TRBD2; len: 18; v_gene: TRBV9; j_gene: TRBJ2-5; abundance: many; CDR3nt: TGTGCCAGCAGCGTCTTCCCTGATGAGGGTAGCGGGGCTGTGACCCAGTACTTC; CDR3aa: CASSVFPDEGSGAVTQYF
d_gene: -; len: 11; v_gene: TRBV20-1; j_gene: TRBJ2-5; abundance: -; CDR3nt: TGCAGTGCTACTAGGGAAGAGACCCAGTACTTC; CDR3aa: CSATREETQYF
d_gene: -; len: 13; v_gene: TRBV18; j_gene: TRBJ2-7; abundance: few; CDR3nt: TGTGCCAGCTCACAGACAGCTTCCTACGAGCAGTACTTC; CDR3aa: CASSQTASYEQYF
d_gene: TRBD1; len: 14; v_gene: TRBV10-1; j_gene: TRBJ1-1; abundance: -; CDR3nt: TGCGCCGCGAAAGACGGGACAGGGGGTGCTGAAGCTTTCTTT; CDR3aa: CAAKDGTGGAEAFF
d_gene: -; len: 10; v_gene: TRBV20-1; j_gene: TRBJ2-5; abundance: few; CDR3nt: TGCAGTGCGCTAGGGGAGACCCAGTACTTC; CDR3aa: CSALGETQYF
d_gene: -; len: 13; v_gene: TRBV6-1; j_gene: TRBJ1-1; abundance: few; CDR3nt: TGTGCCAGCAGTATGAGTGGGGACACTGAAGCTTTCTTT; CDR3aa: CASSMSGDTEAFF
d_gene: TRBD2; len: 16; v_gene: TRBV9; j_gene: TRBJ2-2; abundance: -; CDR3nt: TGTGCCAGCAGCGCCCGACTAGCTGACAACACCGGGGAGCTGTTTTTT; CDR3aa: CASSARLADNTGELFF
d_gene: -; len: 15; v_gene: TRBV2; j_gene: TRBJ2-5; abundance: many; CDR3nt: TGTGCCAGCTTCGGGGACAGCGGGGGAAAAGAGACCCAGTACTTC; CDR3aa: CASFGDSGGKETQYF
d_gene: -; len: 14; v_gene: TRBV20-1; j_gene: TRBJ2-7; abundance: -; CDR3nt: TGCAGTGCTAGAGGGCTTTTTCGCGAATTCGAGCAGTACTTC; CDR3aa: CSARGLFREFEQYF
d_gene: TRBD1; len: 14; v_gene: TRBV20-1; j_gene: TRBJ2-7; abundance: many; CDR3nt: TGCAGTGCTAGACCGACAGGGACCCTTGGCGAGCAGTACTTC; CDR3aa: CSARPTGTLGEQYF
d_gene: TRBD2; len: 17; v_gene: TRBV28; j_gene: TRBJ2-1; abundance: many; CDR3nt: TGTGCCAGCGCCCCCCGGGGTGGAGCGGGAGTTCGTATTGAGCAGTTCTTC; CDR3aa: CASAPRGGAGVRIEQFF
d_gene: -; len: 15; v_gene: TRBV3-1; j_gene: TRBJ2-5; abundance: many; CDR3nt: TGTGCCAGCAGCCAAGTGCGCGGAATAAGGGAGACCCAGTACTTC; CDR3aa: CASSQVRGIRETQYF
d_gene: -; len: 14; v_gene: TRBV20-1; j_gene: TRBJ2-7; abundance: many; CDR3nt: TGCAGTGCTAGGCTAGCGTCACCCCCCTACGAGCAGTACTTC; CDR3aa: CSARLASPPYEQYF
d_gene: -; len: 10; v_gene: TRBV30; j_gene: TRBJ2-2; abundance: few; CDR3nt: TGTGCCTGGAGTATGGGGGAACTGTTTTTT; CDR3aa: CAWSMGELFF
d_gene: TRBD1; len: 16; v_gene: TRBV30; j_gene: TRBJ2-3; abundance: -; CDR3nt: TGTGCCTGGAGTCCGGACAGGGGGGCACCCAGGGGTACGCAGTATTTT; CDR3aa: CAWSPDRGAPRGTQYF
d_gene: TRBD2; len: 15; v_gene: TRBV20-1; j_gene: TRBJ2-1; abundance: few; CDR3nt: TGCAGTGCTGGCGCCCGGGAGGGCCCCTACAATGAGCAGTTCTTC; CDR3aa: CSAGAREGPYNEQFF
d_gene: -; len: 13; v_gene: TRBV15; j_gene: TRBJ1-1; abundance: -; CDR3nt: TGTGCCACCAGCGGAACAGGGATCCCTGAAGCTTTCTTT; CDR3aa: CATSGTGIPEAFF
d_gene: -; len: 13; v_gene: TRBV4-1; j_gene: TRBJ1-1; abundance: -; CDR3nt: TGCGCCAGCAGCCAAATGACAGTCACTGAAGCTTTCTTT; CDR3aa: CASSQMTVTEAFF
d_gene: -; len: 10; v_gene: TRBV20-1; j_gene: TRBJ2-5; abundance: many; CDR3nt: TGCAGTGCTAAGGGAGAGACCCAGTACTTC; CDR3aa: CSAKGETQYF
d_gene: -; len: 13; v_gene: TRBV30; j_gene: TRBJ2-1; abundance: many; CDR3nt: TGTGCCTGGAGTTTTGGTATGAGGTATGAGCAGTTCTTC; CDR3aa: CAWSFGMRYEQFF
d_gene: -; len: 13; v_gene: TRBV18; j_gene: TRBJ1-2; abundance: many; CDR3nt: TGTGCCAGCTCCTCCGGGCTCGAGGGTGGCTACACCTTC; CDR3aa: CASSSGLEGGYTF
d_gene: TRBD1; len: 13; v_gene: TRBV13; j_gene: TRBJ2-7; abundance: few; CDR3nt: TGTGCCAGCGTTAGACAGGGGACCTACGAGCAGTACTTC; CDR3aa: CASVRQGTYEQYF
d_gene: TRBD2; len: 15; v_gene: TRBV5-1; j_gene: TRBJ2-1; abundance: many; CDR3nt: TGCGCCAGCAGCCCGGGGACTAGCGGACCCAATGAGCAGTTCTTC; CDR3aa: CASSPGTSGPNEQFF
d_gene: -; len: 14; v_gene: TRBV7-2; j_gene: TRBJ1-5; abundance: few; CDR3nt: TGTGCCAGCAGCCTGAGAGGACAACCTGAGCCCCAGCATTTT; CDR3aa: CASSLRGQPEPQHF
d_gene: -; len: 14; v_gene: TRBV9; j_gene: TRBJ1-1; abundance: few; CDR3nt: TGTGCCAGCAGCGAGAACAGGGCGGGGACTGAAGCTTTCTTT; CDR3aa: CASSENRAGTEAFF
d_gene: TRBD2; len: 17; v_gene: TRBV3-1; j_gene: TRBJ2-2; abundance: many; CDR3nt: TGTGCCAGCAGCCGAAAGCGGGGGGGCCGAGCCACCGGGGAGCTGTTTTTT; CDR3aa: CASSRKRGGRATGELFF
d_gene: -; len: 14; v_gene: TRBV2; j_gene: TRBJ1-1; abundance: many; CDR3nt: TGTGCCAGCAGTGAGCTTTCTATGAACACTGAAGCTTTCTTT; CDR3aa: CASSELSMNTEAFF
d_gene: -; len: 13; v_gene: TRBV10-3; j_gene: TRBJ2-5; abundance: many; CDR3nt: TGTGCCATCAGCGATAGCGGCCAAGAGACCCAGTACTTC; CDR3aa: CAISDSGQETQYF
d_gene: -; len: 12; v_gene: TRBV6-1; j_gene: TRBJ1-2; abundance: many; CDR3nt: TGTGCCAGCAGAAAAGCGAACTATGGCTACACCTTC; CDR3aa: CASRKANYGYTF
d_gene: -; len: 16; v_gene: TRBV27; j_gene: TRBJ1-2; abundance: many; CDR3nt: TGTGCCAGCAGCCCAACCTTACGGGGAATCGACTATGGCTACACCTTC; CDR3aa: CASSPTLRGIDYGYTF
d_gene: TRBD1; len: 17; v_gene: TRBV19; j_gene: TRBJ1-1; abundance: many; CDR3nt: TGTGCCAGTACCTTATCCGGGACAGGGGCGGGAGGAACTGAAGCTTTCTTT; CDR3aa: CASTLSGTGAGGTEAFF
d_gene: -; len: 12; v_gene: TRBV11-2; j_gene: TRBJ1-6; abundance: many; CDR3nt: TGTGCCAGGTGGAGGGTCAAATCACCCCTCCACTTT; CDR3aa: CARWRVKSPLHF
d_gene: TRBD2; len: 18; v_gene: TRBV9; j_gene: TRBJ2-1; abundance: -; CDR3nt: TGTGCCAGCAGCGATAGCGGGAGCCCCTTCGGGTCCTACAATGAGCAGTTCTTC; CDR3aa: CASSDSGSPFGSYNEQFF
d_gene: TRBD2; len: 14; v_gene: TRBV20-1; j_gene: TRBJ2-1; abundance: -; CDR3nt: TGCAGTGCCACTCTAGCGGGAGGGTACAATGAGCAGTTCTTC; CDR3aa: CSATLAGGYNEQFF